This T cell receptor beta chain stems from a study of T cell responses to AZD1222 COVID-19 vaccine. Overall study findings and caveats: Only a handful of AZD1222 recipients tested seropositive at baseline. Clonal diversity was possibly underestimated, and the donors were mostly white British, with more females. Following two doses of AZD1222, Spike-specific TCR breadth and depth rose.

The method was immunoSEQ multiplex PCR; TCRdb's version includes in-frame clones alone and lacks a portion of them. In the table there are roughly 190,000 clones, approximately 90% of which are singletons. This clone came up a few times. Its target is unknown. V trimming: 4 bases; J trimming: 2 bases; junction bases outside the gene matches: 9. There are 16 residues in the CDR3. CDR1 and CDR2 from the germline V gene are SGHRS and YFSETQ. The source was peripheral blood, collected 28 days after the second dose of the MenACWY control vaccine. This chain uses TRBV5-1 with TRBJ2-3; the match to TRBD1 covers 8 bases. The TCR comes from an adult who received the MenACWY meningococcal vaccine as a control. The CDR3 loop reads CASSRETTGATDTQYF. The CDR3 nucleotides read TGCGCCAGCAGCCGTGAGACGACAGGGGCCACAGATACGCAGTATTTT.